This T cell receptor beta chain was sequenced in a study of blood T cell repertoires in COVID-19. The wider study: The United States, Italy and Spain provided the acute and convalescent COVID-19 samples.

Trimming took 0 bases from V and 0 from J, leaving 8 bases between them. CDR1 LGHNA and CDR2 YSLEER come from the germline V gene. The CDR3 contains 15 residues. Authors' processing steps: For nucleated cells, counts were estimated from reference gene primer amplification. Repertoires were generated with immunoSEQ multiplex PCR, while TCRdb's copy carries only in-frame clones and drops some. V, J and clone size are taken as reported in that table, and D and trimming were inferred from the DNA itself. The table includes about 170,000 clones, more than 75% detected once. The TCR was taken from a man aged 18 to 29 with COVID-19, enrolled during active disease. The specimen was peripheral blood. The rearrangement joins TRBV4-3 to TRBJ1-2; D uncertain. The chain's CDR3 is CASSQDFGANYGYTF. The CDR3 DNA is TGCGCCAGCAGCCAAGATTTCGGGGCTAACTATGGCTACACCTTC.